The entry below gives a single T cell receptor beta chain sequence along with its context. Its antigen remains unidentified. Recent vaccinations or acute infections were absent in the healthy HIV-negative adult donors. Negatively enriched CD4+ T cells were divided by CD45RA into naive and memory. The data were taken from a study of shared clonotypes between healthy human individuals. Study-level points and caveats: Investigators expected sequencing depth to affect clonotype sharing among donors.

TCRdb keeps only in-frame clones here, not all; method: immunoSEQ multiplex PCR. The table lists approximately 2,000,000 clones, under 95% of them singletons. Sequencing was carried out using naive CD4+ T cells from PBMCs. Documented subset: CD45RA+ positively selected. This receptor was identified in a young man in good health. Some clones in this sample may be carry-over from other donors' samples.

CDR3 amino acids: CASSLAPSGRGNEQFF. In DNA form, the CDR3 reads TGCGCCAGCAGCTTGGCCCCTAGCGGGAGGGGCAATGAGCAGTTCTTC. V usage is TRBV5-1 and J usage is TRBJ2-1, with TRBD2 matching over 12 bases. Germline V gives CDR1 SGHRS, CDR2 YFSETQ. Trimming at V came to 0 bases and at J to 6 bases, leaving 4 bases not matched to a gene. This CDR3 has 16 amino acids.